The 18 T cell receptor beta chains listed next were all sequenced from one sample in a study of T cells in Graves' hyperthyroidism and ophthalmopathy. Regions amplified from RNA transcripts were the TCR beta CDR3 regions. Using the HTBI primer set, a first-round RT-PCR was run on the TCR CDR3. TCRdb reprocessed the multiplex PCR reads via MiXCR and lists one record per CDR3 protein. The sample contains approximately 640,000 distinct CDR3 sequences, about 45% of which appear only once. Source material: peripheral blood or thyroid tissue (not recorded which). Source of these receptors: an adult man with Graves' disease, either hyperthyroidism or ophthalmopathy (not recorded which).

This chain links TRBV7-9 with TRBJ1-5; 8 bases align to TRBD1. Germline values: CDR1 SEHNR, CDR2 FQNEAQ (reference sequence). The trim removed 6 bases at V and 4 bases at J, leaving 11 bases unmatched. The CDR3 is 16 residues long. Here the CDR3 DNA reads TGTGCCAGCAGTCCCCGGACAGGGAGGGGGAATCAGCCCCAGCATTTT. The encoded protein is CASSPRTGRGNQPQHF.

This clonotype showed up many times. CDR3 sequence (DNA): TGTGCCAGCAGTGAGGGGACAGCCAACTATGGCTACACCTTC. This codes for CASSEGTANYGYTF. The chain recombines TRBV9 with TRBJ1-2; 7 bases are a match to TRBD1. Germline CDR1 and CDR2: SGDLS and YYNGEE. CDR3 size: 14 residues. V shed 5 bases, J shed 2 bases, and the junction held 6 bases outside the gene matches.

The CDR3, as DNA: TGTGCCAGCAGCCAGGACAGCGGGAGGGCCACCCAAGAGACCCAGTACTTC. Its translation: CASSQDSGRATQETQYF. V is TRBV2 and J is TRBJ2-5, with TRBD2 identical over 10 bases. Losses at the gene ends were 6 bases for V and 1 base for J; bases not matched to a gene: 11. The CDR3 totals 17 residues. Germline CDR1 is SNHLY and CDR2 is FYNNEI. The full variable domain, its missing parts supplied by reference TRBV2 and TRBJ2-5, is EPEVTQTPSHQVTQMGQEVILRCVPISNHLYFYWYRQILGQKVEFLVSFYNNEISEKSEIFDDQFSVERPDGSNFTLKIRSTKLEDSAMYFCASSQDSGRATQETQYFGPGTRLLVL.

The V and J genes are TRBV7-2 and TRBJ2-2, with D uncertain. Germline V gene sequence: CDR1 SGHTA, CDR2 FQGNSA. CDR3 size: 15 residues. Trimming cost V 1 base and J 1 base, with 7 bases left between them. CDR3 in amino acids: CASSLGRLNTGELFF. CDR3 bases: TGTGCCAGCAGCTTAGGACGGCTGAACACCGGGGAGCTGTTTTTT.

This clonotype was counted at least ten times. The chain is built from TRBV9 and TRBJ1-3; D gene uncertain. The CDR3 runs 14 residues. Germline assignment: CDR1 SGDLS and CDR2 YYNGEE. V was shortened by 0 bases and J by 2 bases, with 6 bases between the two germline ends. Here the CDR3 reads CASSVEVAGNTIYF. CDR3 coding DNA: TGTGCCAGCAGCGTAGAGGTGGCTGGAAACACCATATATTTT.

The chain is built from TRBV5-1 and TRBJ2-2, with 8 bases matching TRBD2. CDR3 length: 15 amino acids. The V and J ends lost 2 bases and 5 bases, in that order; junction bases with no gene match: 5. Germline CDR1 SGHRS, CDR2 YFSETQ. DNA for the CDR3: TGCGCCAGCAGCTTACTAGCGGCCGAAACCGGGGAGCTGTTTTTT. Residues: CASSLLAAETGELFF.

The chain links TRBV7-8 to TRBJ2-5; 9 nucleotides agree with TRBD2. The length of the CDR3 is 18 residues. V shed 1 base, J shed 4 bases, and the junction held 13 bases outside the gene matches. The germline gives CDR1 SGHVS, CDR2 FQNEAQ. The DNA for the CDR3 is TGTGCCAGCAGCTTAGGGGGTAGCGGGGGAAACCAGGGAGAGACCCAGTACTTC. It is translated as CASSLGGSGGNQGETQYF.

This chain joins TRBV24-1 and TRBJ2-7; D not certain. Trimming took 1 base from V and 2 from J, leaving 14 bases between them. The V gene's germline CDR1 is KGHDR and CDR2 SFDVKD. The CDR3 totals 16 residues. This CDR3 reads CATSDLNPGPTYEQYF. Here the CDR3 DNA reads TGTGCCACCAGTGATTTAAACCCGGGCCCCACCTACGAGCAGTACTTC.

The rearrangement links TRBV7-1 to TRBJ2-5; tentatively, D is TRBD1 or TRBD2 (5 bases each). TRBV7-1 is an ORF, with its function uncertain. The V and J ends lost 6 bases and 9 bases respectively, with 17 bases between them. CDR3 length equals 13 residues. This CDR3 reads CASRETGRTPQYF. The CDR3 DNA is TGTGCCAGCAGAGAAACGGGGCGGACCCCCCAGTACTTC.

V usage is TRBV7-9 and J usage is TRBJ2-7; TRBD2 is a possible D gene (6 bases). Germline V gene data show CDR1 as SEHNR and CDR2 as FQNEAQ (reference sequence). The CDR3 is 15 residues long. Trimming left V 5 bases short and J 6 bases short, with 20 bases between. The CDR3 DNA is TGTGCCAGCAGCGCAGGACCGGAGGGGTGGTCCGAGCAGTACTTC. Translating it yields CASSAGPEGWSEQYF.

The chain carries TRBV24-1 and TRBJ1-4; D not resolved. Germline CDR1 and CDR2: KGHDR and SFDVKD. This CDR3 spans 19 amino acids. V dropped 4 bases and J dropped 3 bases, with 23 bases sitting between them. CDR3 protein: CATSDGLRAGSSANEKLFF. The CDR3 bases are TGTGCCACCAGTGACGGGCTCCGGGCAGGCAGCTCGGCTAATGAAAAACTGTTTTTT.

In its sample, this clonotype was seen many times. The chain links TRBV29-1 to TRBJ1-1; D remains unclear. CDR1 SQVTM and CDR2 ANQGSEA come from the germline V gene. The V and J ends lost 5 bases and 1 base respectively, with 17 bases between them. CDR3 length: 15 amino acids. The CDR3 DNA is TGCAGCGTTCGGGCCAGCCCTTATGGGAACACTGAAGCTTTCTTT. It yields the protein CSVRASPYGNTEAFF.

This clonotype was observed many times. The CDR3 DNA reads as TGTGCCATCAGTGAAGGACATACCAATCAGCCCCAGCATTTT. This gives the protein CAISEGHTNQPQHF. The chain employs TRBV10-3 and TRBJ1-5, with D maybe TRBD1 (5 bases). Germline V gene lookup returns CDR1 ENHRY and CDR2 SYGVKD. The CDR3 loop spans 14 amino acids. V was cut by 3 bases and J by 3 bases, with 9 bases left in between.

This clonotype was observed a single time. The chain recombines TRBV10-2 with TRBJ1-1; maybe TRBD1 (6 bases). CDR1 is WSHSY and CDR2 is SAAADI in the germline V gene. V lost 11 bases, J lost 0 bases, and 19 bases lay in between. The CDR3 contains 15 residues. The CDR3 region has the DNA TGCGCCTCCCCCGAGGATACAGGGTTGAACACTGAAGCTTTCTTT. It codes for CASPEDTGLNTEAFF.

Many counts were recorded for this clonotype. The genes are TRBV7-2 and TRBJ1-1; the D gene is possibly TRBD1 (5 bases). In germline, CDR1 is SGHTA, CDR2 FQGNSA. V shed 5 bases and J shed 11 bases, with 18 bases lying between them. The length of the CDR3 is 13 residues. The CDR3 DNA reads TGTGCCAGCAGCCCGACAGCCATCCGAGAGGCTTTCTTT. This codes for CASSPTAIREAFF.

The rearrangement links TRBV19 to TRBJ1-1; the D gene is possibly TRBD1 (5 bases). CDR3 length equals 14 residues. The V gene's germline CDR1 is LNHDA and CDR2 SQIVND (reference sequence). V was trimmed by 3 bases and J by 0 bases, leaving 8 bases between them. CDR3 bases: TGTGCCAGTAGTATGAAGGGGATGAACACTGAAGCTTTCTTT. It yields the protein CASSMKGMNTEAFF.

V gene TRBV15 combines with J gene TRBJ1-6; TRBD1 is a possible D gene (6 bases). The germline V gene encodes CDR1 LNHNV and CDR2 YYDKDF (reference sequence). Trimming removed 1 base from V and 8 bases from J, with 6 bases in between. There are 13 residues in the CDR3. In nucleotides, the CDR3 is TGTGCCACCAGCAGAGGGACAGATTCACCCCTCCACTTT. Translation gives CATSRGTDSPLHF.

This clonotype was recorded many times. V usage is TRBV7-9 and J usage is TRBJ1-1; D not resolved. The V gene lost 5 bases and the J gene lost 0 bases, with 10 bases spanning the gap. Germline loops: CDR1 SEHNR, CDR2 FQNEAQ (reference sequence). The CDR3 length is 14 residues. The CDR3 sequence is CASSPDAVNTEAFF. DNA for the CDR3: TGTGCCAGCAGCCCCGACGCAGTGAACACTGAAGCTTTCTTT. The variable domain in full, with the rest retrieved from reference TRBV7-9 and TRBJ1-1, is DTGVSQNPRHKITKRGQNVTFRCDPISEHNRLYWYRQTLGQGPEFLTYFQNEAQLEKSRLLSDRFSAERPKGSFSTLEIQRTEQGDSAMYLCASSPDAVNTEAFFGQGTRLTVV.